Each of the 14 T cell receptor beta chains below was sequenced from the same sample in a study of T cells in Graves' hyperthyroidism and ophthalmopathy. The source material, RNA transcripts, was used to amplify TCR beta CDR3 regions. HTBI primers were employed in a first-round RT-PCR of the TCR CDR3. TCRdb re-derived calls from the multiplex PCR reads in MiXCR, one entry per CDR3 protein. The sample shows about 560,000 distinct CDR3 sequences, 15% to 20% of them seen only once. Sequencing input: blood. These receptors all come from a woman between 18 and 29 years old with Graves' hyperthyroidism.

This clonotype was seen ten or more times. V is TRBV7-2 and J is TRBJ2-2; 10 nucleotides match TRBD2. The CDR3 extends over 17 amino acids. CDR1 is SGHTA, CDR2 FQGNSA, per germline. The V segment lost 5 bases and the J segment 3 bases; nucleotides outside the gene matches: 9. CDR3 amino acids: CASSRNGAGGYTGELFF. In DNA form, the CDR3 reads TGTGCCAGCAGCCGTAACGGAGCGGGGGGGTACACCGGGGAGCTGTTTTTT. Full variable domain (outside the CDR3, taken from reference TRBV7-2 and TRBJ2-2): GAGVSQSPSNKVTEKGKDVELRCDPISGHTALYWYRQSLGQGLEFLIYFQGNSAPDKSGLPSDRFSAERTGGSVSTLTIQRTQQEDSAVYLCASSRNGAGGYTGELFFGEGSRLTVL.

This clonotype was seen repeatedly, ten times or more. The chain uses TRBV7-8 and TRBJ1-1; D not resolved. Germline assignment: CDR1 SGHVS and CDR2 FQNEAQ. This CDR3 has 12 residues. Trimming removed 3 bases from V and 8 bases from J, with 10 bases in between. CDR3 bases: TGTGCCAGCAGCTTGTCTCGAGGGGAAGCTTTCTTT. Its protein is CASSLSRGEAFF.

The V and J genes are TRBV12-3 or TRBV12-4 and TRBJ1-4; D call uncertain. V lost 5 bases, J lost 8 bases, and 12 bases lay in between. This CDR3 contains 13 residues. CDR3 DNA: TGTGCCAGCAGTAACAGCCCGAGGGAAAAACTGTTTTTT. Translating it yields CASSNSPREKLFF.

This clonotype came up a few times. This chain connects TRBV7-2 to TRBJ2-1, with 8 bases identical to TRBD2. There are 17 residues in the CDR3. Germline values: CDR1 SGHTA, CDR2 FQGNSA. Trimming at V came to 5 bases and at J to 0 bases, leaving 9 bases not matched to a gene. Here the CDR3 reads CASSPNSGKTSYNEQFF. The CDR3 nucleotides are TGTGCCAGCAGCCCTAATAGCGGGAAGACCTCCTACAATGAGCAGTTCTTC.

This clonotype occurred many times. The CDR3 DNA sequence: TGCAGTGCTAGACATGACGGGGCGGGCTACGAGCAGTACTTC. The encoded protein is CSARHDGAGYEQYF. The chain links TRBV20-1 to TRBJ2-7, with D perhaps TRBD1 or TRBD2 (5 bases each). V shed 2 bases and J shed 3 bases, with 14 bases lying between them. This CDR3 has 14 amino acids. The germline V gene encodes CDR1 DFQATT and CDR2 SNEGSKA (reference sequence).

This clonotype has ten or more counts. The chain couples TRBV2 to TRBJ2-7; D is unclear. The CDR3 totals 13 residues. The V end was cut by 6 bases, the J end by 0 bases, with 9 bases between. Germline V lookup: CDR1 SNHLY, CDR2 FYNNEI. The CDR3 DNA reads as TGTGCCAGCAGACTCGCAGCCTCCTACGAGCAGTACTTC. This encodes CASRLAASYEQYF.

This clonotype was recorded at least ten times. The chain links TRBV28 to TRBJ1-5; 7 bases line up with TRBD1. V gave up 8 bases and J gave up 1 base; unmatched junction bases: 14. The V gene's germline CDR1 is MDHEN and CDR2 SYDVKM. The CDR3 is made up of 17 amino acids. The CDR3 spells CASHTAPGQTSNQPQHF. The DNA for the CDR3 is TGTGCCAGCCATACCGCCCCGGGACAGACAAGCAATCAGCCCCAGCATTTT.

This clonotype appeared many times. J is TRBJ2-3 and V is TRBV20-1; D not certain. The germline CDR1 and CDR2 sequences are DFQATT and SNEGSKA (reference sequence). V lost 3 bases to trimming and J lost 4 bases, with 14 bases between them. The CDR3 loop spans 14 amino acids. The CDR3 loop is CSASNYLGADTQYF. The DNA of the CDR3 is TGCAGTGCTAGTAACTACCTAGGAGCAGATACGCAGTATTTT.

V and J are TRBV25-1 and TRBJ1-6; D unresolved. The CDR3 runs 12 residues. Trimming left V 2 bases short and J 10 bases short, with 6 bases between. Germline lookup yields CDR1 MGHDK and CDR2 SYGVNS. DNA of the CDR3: TGTGCCAGCAGTGAAGATTGGTCACCCCTCCACTTT. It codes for CASSEDWSPLHF.

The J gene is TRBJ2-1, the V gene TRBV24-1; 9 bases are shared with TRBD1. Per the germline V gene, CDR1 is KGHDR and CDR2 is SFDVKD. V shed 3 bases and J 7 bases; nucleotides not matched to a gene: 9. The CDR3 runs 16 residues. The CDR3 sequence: CATSDPRDRALNEQFF. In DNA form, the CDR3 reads TGTGCCACCAGTGATCCCCGGGACAGGGCGTTAAATGAGCAGTTCTTC.

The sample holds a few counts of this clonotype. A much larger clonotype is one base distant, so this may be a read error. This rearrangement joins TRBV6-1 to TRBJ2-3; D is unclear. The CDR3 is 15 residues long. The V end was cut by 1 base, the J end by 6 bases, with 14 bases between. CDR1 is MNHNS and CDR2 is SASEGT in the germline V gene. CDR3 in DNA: TGTGCCAGCAGTGAAGTTGCGGAGCTTATCGATACGCAGTATTTT. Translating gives CASSEVAELIDTQYF.

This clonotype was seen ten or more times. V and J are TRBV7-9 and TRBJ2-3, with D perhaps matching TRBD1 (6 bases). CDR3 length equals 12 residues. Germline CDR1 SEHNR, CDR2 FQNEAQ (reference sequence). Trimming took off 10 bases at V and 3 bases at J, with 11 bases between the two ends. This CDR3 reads CAIQGWTDTQYF. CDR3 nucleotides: TGTGCCATACAGGGTTGGACAGATACGCAGTATTTT.

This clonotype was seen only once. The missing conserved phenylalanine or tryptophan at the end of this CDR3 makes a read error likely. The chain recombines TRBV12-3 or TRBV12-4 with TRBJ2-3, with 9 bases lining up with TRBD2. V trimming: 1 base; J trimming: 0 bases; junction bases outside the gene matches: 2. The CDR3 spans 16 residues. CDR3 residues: CASSLGLAGSTDTQYS. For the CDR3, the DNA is TGTGCCAGCAGTTTAGGGCTAGCGGGGAGCACAGATACGCAGTATTCT.

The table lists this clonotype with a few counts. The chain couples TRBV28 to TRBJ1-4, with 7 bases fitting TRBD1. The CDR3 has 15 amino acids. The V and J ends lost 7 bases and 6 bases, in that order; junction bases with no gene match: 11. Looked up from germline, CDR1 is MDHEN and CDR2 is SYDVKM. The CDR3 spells CASTQGGASDEKLFF. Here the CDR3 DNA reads TGTGCCAGCACCCAGGGGGGGGCGTCGGATGAAAAACTGTTTTTT.